This is a list of T cell receptor beta chains from one sample in a study of blood T cell repertoires in COVID-19. Sequencing used immunoSEQ multiplex PCR; TCRdb keeps in-frame clones, though not all of them. The repertoire holds more than 300,000 clones, with more than 75% as singletons. Sequencing was carried out using PBMCs or T cells enriched from blood (not recorded which). The receptors were sampled from a woman aged 18-29 years who had recovered from COVID-19. Each CDR3 is given with its conserved first and last residue. Size values are once, few and many counts, or a class for expanded clones, and some rows have none.

j_call v_call clone_size cdr3_aa
TRBJ2-6 TRBV5-4 - CASSFGGSGANVLTF
TRBJ1-5 TRBV4-1 once CASSQVYQFNQPQHF
TRBJ2-7 TRBV27 few CASSLAGTGAYEQYF
TRBJ1-1 TRBV9 - CASSGGGDRLNTEAFF
TRBJ1-6 TRBV18 - CASSPNTLAYNSPLHF
TRBJ1-2 TRBV5-4 - CASSLDRGLGYTF
TRBJ1-2 TRBV19 once CASSIRTPLAPNYGYTF
TRBJ1-2 TRBV2 - CASKETGTGGNGYTF
TRBJ1-5 TRBV10-3 - CAITTGPHQPQHF
TRBJ2-7 TRBV11-2 - CASSSVSGQGLSYEQYF
TRBJ2-3 TRBV5-1 - CASSYGGSISDTQYF
TRBJ2-2 TRBV4-2 once CASSQDLASGGHYTGELFF
TRBJ2-5 TRBV4-1 once CASSPGGLLETQYF
TRBJ1-4 TRBV7-9 - CASSWGTGPNEKLFF
TRBJ1-2 TRBV30 - CAWTTGIYGYTF